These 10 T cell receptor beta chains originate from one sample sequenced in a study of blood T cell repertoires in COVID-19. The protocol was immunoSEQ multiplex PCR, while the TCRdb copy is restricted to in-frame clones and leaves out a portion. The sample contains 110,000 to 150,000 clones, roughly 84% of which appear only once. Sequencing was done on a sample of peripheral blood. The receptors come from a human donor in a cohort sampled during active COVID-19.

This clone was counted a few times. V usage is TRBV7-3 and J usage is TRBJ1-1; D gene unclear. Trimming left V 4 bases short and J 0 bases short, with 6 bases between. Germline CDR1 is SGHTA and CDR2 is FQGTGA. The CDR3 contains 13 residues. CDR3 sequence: CASSSAVNTEAFF. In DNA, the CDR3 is TGTGCCAGCAGCTCGGCGGTGAACACTGAAGCTTTCTTT.

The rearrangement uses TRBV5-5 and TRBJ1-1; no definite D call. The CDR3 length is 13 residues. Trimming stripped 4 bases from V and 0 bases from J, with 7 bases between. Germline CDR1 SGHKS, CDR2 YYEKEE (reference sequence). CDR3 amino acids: CASSPDLNTEAFF. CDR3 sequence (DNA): TGTGCCAGCAGCCCAGATCTGAACACTGAAGCTTTCTTT.

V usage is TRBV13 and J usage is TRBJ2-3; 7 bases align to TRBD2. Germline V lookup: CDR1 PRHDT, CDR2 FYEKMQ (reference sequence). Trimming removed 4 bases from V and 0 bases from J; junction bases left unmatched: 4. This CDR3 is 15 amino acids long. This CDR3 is CASSYLAVSTDTQYF. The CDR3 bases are TGTGCCAGCAGCTATCTAGCGGTGAGCACAGATACGCAGTATTTT.

CDR3 in amino acids: CAWSQGGTEAFF. The CDR3, as DNA: TGTGCCTGGAGTCAGGGAGGCACTGAAGCTTTCTTT. The rearrangement uses TRBV30 and TRBJ1-1, with a tentative D call TRBD1 (5 bases). The germline V gene has CDR1 GTSNPN and CDR2 SVGIG (reference sequence). Trimming left V 2 bases short and J 4 bases short, with 8 bases between. The CDR3 length is 12 residues.

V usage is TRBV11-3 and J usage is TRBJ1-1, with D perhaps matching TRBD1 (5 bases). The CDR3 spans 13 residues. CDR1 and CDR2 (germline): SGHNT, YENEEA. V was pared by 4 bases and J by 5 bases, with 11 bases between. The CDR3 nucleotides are TGTGCCAGCAGCTCGATCCAGGGTACTGAAGCTTTCTTT. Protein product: CASSSIQGTEAFF.

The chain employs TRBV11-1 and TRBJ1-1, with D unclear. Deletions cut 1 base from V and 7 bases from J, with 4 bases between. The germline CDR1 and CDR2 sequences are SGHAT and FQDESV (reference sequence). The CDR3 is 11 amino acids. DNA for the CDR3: TGTGCCAGCAGCTTAGAATATGAAGCTTTCTTT. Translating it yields CASSLEYEAFF.

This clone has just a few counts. CDR3 region: CASISSGAPAGELFF. The CDR3, as DNA: TGTGCCAGCATTTCCTCAGGCGCGCCGGCCGGGGAGCTGTTTTTT. V and J are TRBV28 and TRBJ2-2; D remains unclear. Between the trimmed V and J ends, which lost 7 bases and 6 bases, there was a span of 18 bases. Per germline, CDR1 MDHEN and CDR2 SYDVKM. The CDR3 is made up of 15 amino acids.

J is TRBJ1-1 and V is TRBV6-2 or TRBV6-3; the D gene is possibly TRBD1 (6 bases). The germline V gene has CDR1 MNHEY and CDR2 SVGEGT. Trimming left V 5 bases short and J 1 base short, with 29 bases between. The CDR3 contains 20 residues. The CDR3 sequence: CASSKRKETGSGFGNTEAFF. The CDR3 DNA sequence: TGTGCCAGCAGTAAAAGGAAAGAAACAGGGTCCGGGTTCGGGAACACTGAAGCTTTCTTT.

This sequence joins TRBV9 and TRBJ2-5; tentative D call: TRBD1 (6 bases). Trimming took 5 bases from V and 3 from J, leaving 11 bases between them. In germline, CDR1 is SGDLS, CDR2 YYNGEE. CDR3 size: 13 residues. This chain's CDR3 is CASRGAGEETQYF. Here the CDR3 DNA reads TGTGCCAGCAGGGGGGCAGGGGAAGAGACCCAGTACTTC.

The DNA of the CDR3 is TGTGCCAGCAGCTTGACGCAGGGTCGGCTCGACGCTTTCTTT. Translated: CASSLTQGRLDAFF. The rearrangement joins TRBV5-5 to TRBJ1-1; maybe TRBD1 (5 bases). V lost 1 base and J 11 bases, leaving 18 bases between the germline ends. Germline CDR1 reads SGHKS; CDR2 reads YYEKEE (reference sequence). This CDR3 region has 14 residues.